These 10 T cell receptor beta chains were all obtained from the same sample, sequenced in a study of T cells in Graves' hyperthyroidism and ophthalmopathy. RNA transcripts gave rise to amplified TCR beta CDR3 regions. The HTBI primer set drove a first-round RT-PCR of the TCR CDR3. TCRdb redid the calling of the multiplex PCR reads with MiXCR, one entry per CDR3 protein. The sample consists of some 250,000 distinct CDR3 sequences, about 14% of them appearing once. The sequenced material came from blood. Receptors were obtained from a woman aged 35 to 49 with Graves' hyperthyroidism that later progressed to Graves' ophthalmopathy.

This clonotype has at least ten counts. The gene calls are TRBV19 and TRBJ2-1; D is perhaps TRBD1 or TRBD2 (5 bases each). Germline-derived CDR1 and CDR2 are LNHDA and SQIVND (reference sequence). V dropped 0 bases and J dropped 4 bases, with 25 bases sitting between them. CDR3 length: 20 amino acids. CDR3 nucleotides: TGTGCCAGTAGTATAGACCCCGGATTTGGGGGACCCCTCCCTTACAATGAGCAGTTCTTC. Its translation: CASSIDPGFGGPLPYNEQFF.

Of note for this clonotype: One end of the junction fails to match germline, which may point to a read error. The chain uses TRBV29-1 and TRBJ2-1; 8 positions agree with TRBD2. This CDR3 is 12 amino acids long. CDR1 and CDR2 from the germline V gene are SQVTM and ANQGSEA. CDR3 sequence reads: CSVGGLVGEQCF. The CDR3 nucleotides are TGCAGCGTTGGGGGACTAGTTGGGGAGCAGTGCTTC.

The chain uses TRBV11-2 and TRBJ2-3; no definite D call. Germline V lookup: CDR1 SGHAT, CDR2 FQNNGV. This CDR3 spans 15 amino acids. Trimming took off 1 base at V and 1 base at J, with 9 bases between the two ends. The CDR3 protein is CASSLVGRGTDTQYF. CDR3 DNA sequence: TGTGCCAGCAGCTTAGTCGGCCGAGGCACAGATACGCAGTATTTT.

In its sample, this clonotype was seen many times. The chain has TRBV10-3 and TRBJ2-5; no firm D call. V lost 2 bases and J 1 base, leaving 2 bases between the germline ends. The CDR3 runs 12 residues. From germline, CDR1 is ENHRY and CDR2 SYGVKD. CDR3 nucleotide sequence: TGTGCCATCAGTGAGCTCCAAGAGACCCAGTACTTC. Translating gives CAISELQETQYF.

V usage is TRBV10-3 and J usage is TRBJ2-1; the match to TRBD2 covers 12 bases. Germline V gene lookup returns CDR1 ENHRY and CDR2 SYGVKD. This CDR3 has 14 residues. The CDR3 region has the DNA TGTGTCACTAAAGAGACTAGCGGGAGCGATGAGCAGTTCTTC. This translates into CVTKETSGSDEQFF.

In its sample, this clonotype was seen many times. V is TRBV20-1 and J is TRBJ2-1, with D tentatively TRBD2 (5 bases). V was pared by 4 bases and J by 0 bases, with 10 bases between. Germline V lookup: CDR1 DFQATT, CDR2 SNEGSKA (reference sequence). The CDR3 is 14 residues long. The CDR3 coding sequence is TGCAGTGCTATGGACTTTAGCTCCTACAATGAGCAGTTCTTC. Translated: CSAMDFSSYNEQFF.

The chain combines TRBV29-1 with TRBJ1-1; perhaps TRBD1 as D (6 bases). The CDR3 is made up of 13 amino acids. With 8 bases removed from V and 5 bases from J, the gap between germline ends came to 18 bases. CDR1 is SQVTM and CDR2 is ANQGSEA in the germline V gene. The CDR3 protein is CSPSQGQGTEAFF. The CDR3 DNA reads as TGCAGCCCAAGCCAGGGGCAGGGGACTGAAGCTTTCTTT. Drawing the rest from reference TRBV29-1 and TRBJ1-1, the complete variable domain is SAVISQKPSRDICQRGTSLTIQCQVDSQVTMMFWYRQQPGQSLTLIATANQGSEATYESGFVIDKFPISRPNLTFSTLTVSNMSPEDSSIYLCSPSQGQGTEAFFGQGTRLTVV.

This clonotype came up many times. The rearrangement uses TRBV11-1 and TRBJ1-5; D call uncertain. CDR1 is SGHAT and CDR2 is FQDESV in the germline V gene (reference sequence). Trimming cost V 2 bases and J 5 bases, with 7 bases left between them. The length of the CDR3 is 13 residues. In DNA form, the CDR3 reads TGTGCCAGCAGCTTAAGCACGGATCAGCCCCAGCATTTT. Translation gives CASSLSTDQPQHF.

This clonotype has a handful of counts. A read error may account for a junction end that differs from germline. The chain employs TRBV3-1 and TRBJ2-5; D perhaps matches TRBD1 (6 bases). The germline V gene encodes CDR1 LGHDT and CDR2 YNNKEL (reference sequence). This CDR3 has 14 residues. CDR3 DNA: TGTGCCAGCACCCAACAGGGAGCTCAAGAGACCCAGTACTTC. The encoded protein is CASTQQGAQETQYF.

J is TRBJ1-5 and V is TRBV6-1; tentatively, D is TRBD1 (6 bases). Germline V lookup: CDR1 MNHNS, CDR2 SASEGT. This CDR3 is built from 15 residues. V lost 5 bases, J lost 2 bases, and 13 bases lay in between. The CDR3 region has the DNA TGTGCCAGCAGTAGCCACAGGGTGGGCAATCAGCCCCAGCATTTT. Amino acid sequence: CASSSHRVGNQPQHF.